The 32 T cell receptor beta chains reported below all come from one sample, sequenced in a study of Graves' ophthalmopathy and Graves' hyperthyroidism listed by TCRdb under 2018. Sequencing was performed on an Illumina HiSeq 2000. For repertoire sequencing, TCR beta CDR3 regions were amplified from RNA transcripts. HTBI primers and the Qiagen OneStep RT-PCR kit were used in a first-round RT-PCR, which was followed by a second-round multiplex PCR, size selection and purification. TCRdb cleaned the public reads at Q25 with fastp, built clones with MiXCR and kept in-frame beta chains. Every entry covers one CDR3 protein and lists the most common genes and DNA from its rows. This sample is represented by hundreds of thousands of distinct CDR3 sequences; roughly 41% of them were singletons. More than 2.5% of the sample is taken by the ten largest. The source material was peripheral blood. Receptors were obtained from an adult man with Graves' ophthalmopathy.

The V call is TRBV12-5, the J call TRBJ1-5; 8 bases align to TRBD1. CDR1 LGHNT and CDR2 FRNRAP come from the germline V gene. The CDR3 loop spans 13 amino acids. The CDR3 protein is CASSPTGEETQHF. CDR3 coding DNA: TGTGCCAGCAGTCCGACAGGGGAGGAGACCCAGCATTTT.

There are many counts of this clonotype. V is TRBV7-2 and J is TRBJ2-7, with TRBD2 identical over 7 bases. Germline V CDR1 and CDR2: SGHTA, FQGNSA. The V gene end was trimmed by 6 bases and the J gene end by 2 bases; junction bases not matched to a gene: 7. The length of the CDR3 is 14 residues. For the CDR3, the DNA is TGTGCCAGCAGGCCAATGGGAGGGCCCTACGAGCAGTACTTC. This encodes CASRPMGGPYEQYF.

This chain joins TRBV11-2 and TRBJ1-3; D is possibly TRBD1 (5 bases). CDR3 size: 16 residues. Germline lookup yields CDR1 SGHAT and CDR2 FQNNGV. The V end was cut by 3 bases, the J end by 4 bases, with 16 bases between. The CDR3 region is CASSFGGGIEGNTIYF. DNA for the CDR3: TGTGCCAGCAGCTTCGGCGGGGGGATAGAAGGAAACACCATATATTTT.

This clonotype was seen only once. The chain uses TRBV6-5 and TRBJ1-1, with 7 nucleotides matching TRBD1. V lost 10 bases and J lost 1; bases outside the gene matches: 9. CDR3 length: 14 amino acids. Germline-derived CDR1 and CDR2 are MNHEY and SVGAGI. CDR3 bases: TGTGCCATCAACGACGCAGGGGGGAACACTGAAGCTTTCTTT. Amino acids: CAINDAGGNTEAFF.

This clonotype was observed many times. The J gene is TRBJ1-6, the V gene TRBV4-1, with 7 nucleotides matching TRBD1. CDR3 length: 14 residues. Germline CDR1 and CDR2: MGHRA and YSYEKL. V shed 6 bases and J 11 bases; nucleotides not matched to a gene: 10. The chain's CDR3 is CASRQTGDNTPLHF. The CDR3 DNA follows: TGCGCCAGCAGGCAAACAGGGGACAATACACCCCTCCACTTT.

Turning to this clonotype: A junction boundary mismatches the germline segment, possibly from a read error. The chain carries TRBV7-9 and TRBJ2-7; D is ambiguous. The CDR3 consists of 9 residues. From germline, CDR1 is SEHNR and CDR2 FQNEAQ (reference sequence). CDR3 region: CASTLEQYF. The CDR3 bases are TGTGCCAGCACCTTAGAGCAGTACTTC.

There are a few counts of this clonotype. This chain uses TRBV6-1 with TRBJ1-5; D ambiguous. The length of the CDR3 is 15 residues. CDR1 and CDR2 (germline): MNHNS, SASEGT. Trimming cost V 7 bases and J 0 bases, with 13 bases left between them. CDR3 bases: TGTGCCAGCACCGAGAGAGGATTTAGCAATCAGCCCCAGCATTTT. It codes for CASTERGFSNQPQHF.

This clonotype was observed at least ten times. A read error may be the cause here, since a much bigger clone is one base away. The CDR3 nucleotides read TGTGCCAGCAGCCAGAAGAACACTGAAGCTTTCTTT. Translation: CASSQKNTEAFF. J is TRBJ1-1 and V is TRBV7-8; no clear D gene. In germline, CDR1 is SGHVS, CDR2 FQNEAQ. CDR3 length: 12 amino acids. V shed 5 bases and J shed 1 base, with 5 bases lying between them.

A word on this clonotype: This may be a read error, as it is one base from a much larger clone. The conserved closing phenylalanine or tryptophan is absent in this CDR3, likely reflecting a read error. The chain joins TRBV9 to TRBJ1-6, with D hard to call. Germline assignment: CDR1 SGDLS and CDR2 YYNGEE. This CDR3 is built from 13 residues. The CDR3 spells CASSQDAGYPLHL. For the CDR3, the DNA is TGCGCCAGCAGCCAAGACGCGGGTTACCCCCTCCACCTT.

The chain employs TRBV7-6 and TRBJ2-1, with 9 bases matching TRBD2. The V segment lost 5 bases and the J segment 2 bases; nucleotides outside the gene matches: 4. The CDR3 is made up of 15 amino acids. Looked up from germline, CDR1 is SGHVS and CDR2 is FNYEAQ. The CDR3 DNA is TGTGCCAGCAGCCAAGCGGGGGGAACCTACAATGAGCAGTTCTTC. Protein sequence: CASSQAGGTYNEQFF.

This clonotype appeared many times. The genes are TRBV9 and TRBJ2-2; the D gene is possibly TRBD2 (5 bases). The length of the CDR3 is 13 residues. CDR1 is SGDLS and CDR2 is YYNGEE in the germline V gene. The V end was cut by 4 bases, the J end by 6 bases, with 10 bases between. The CDR3 bases are TGTGCCAGCAGCACCTTAGCGTCCGGGGAGCTGTTTTTT. Its protein is CASSTLASGELFF.

This clonotype showed up just a few times. V and J are TRBV29-1 and TRBJ2-5; 9 positions agree with TRBD1. Germline loops: CDR1 SQVTM, CDR2 ANQGSEA. The J segment lost 5 bases and the V segment lost 5 bases, leaving 6 bases of the junction unmatched. This CDR3 is built from 13 residues. As DNA, the CDR3 is TGCAGCGTTTTGACAGGGGGTAGCGAGACCCAGTACTTC. Translated, it gives CSVLTGGSETQYF.

V is TRBV10-3 and J is TRBJ1-6; 9 bases are a match to TRBD1. CDR3 length: 15 amino acids. J gave up 7 bases and V 10 bases, and 11 bases lay outside the gene matches. CDR1 is ENHRY, CDR2 SYGVKD, per germline. CDR3 bases: TGTGCCAGTGGACCTCTGGGACAGGGAAATTCACCCCTCCACTTT. It specifies CASGPLGQGNSPLHF.

Comment on this clonotype: Being one base from a much bigger clone, this may be a read error. V and J are TRBV19 and TRBJ1-1; D is perhaps TRBD1 (5 bases). This CDR3 has 16 amino acids. Germline V gene data show CDR1 as LNHDA and CDR2 as SQIVND (reference sequence). V lost 1 base to trimming and J lost 5 bases, with 17 bases between them. Here the CDR3 reads CASSIVSQRGLTEAFF. The CDR3 bases are TGTGCCAGTAGTATAGTCAGTCAGAGGGGCTTGACTGAAGCTTTCTTT.

The table lists this clonotype with many counts. The V and J genes are TRBV2 and TRBJ2-2; D gene unclear. This CDR3 is built from 10 residues. Trimming took off 4 bases at V and 9 bases at J, with 3 bases between the two ends. The germline V gene has CDR1 SNHLY and CDR2 FYNNEI. The CDR3 nucleotides read TGTGCCAGCAGTGCCAGGGAGCTGTTTTTT. It specifies CASSARELFF.

This chain connects TRBV10-3 to TRBJ1-2; D uncertain. V lost 2 bases to trimming and J lost 4 bases, with 8 bases between them. Germline lookup yields CDR1 ENHRY and CDR2 SYGVKD. The CDR3 contains 13 residues. The CDR3 sequence is CAISEPGSYGYTF. The CDR3 DNA is TGTGCCATCAGTGAGCCGGGGAGCTATGGCTACACCTTC.

This clonotype came up many times. V and J are TRBV7-8 and TRBJ1-4; weak D call: TRBD1 (6 bases). Trimming removed 3 bases from V and 6 bases from J, with 11 bases in between. The CDR3 runs 14 residues. Germline-derived CDR1 and CDR2 are SGHVS and FQNEAQ. CDR3 DNA sequence: TGTGCCAGCAGCTTGCCAGGGGCATATGAAAAACTGTTTTTT. It yields the protein CASSLPGAYEKLFF.

This chain joins TRBV5-6 and TRBJ1-2; the D is unclear. V was pared by 0 bases and J by 4 bases, with 13 bases between. The CDR3 length is 15 residues. The germline CDR1 and CDR2 sequences are SGHDT and YYEEEE. The CDR3 nucleotides read TGTGCCAGCAGCTTGGAGGCTGGGGTACTCTATGGCTACACCTTC. It codes for CASSLEAGVLYGYTF.

This clonotype was observed many times. This sequence joins TRBV19 and TRBJ1-4, with TRBD1 matching over 7 bases. Germline values: CDR1 LNHDA, CDR2 SQIVND (reference sequence). This CDR3 has 15 residues. V was clipped by 1 base and J by 5 bases; unmatched bases: 4. The CDR3 here is CASSIAGTANEKLFF. The CDR3 DNA sequence: TGTGCCAGTAGTATAGCCGGGACAGCGAATGAAAAACTGTTTTTT.

The rearrangement uses TRBV9 and TRBJ1-1, with TRBD1 matching 10 bases. Per germline, CDR1 SGDLS and CDR2 YYNGEE. Trimming cost V 7 bases and J 10 bases; bases outside gene matches: 10. This CDR3 spans 13 amino acids. This CDR3 reads CASSPWDRGVAFF. CDR3 coding DNA: TGTGCCAGCTCACCTTGGGACAGGGGAGTAGCTTTCTTT.

Ten or more counts support this clonotype. The CDR3 protein is CASSDPKESLDTF. The CDR3 DNA reads TGTGCCAGCAGTGATCCCAAGGAGAGTTTGGACACCTTC. V is TRBV2 and J is TRBJ1-2, with D uncertain. Trimming took 3 bases from V and 12 from J, leaving 17 bases between them. Germline CDR1 and CDR2: SNHLY and FYNNEI. CDR3 length equals 13 residues.

Many counts were recorded for this clonotype. This sequence joins TRBV5-1 and TRBJ2-7; weak D call: TRBD2 (5 bases). Trimming shortened V by 2 bases and J by 3 bases, and 12 bases separated the two germline ends. Germline V lookup: CDR1 SGHRS, CDR2 YFSETQ. The CDR3 runs to 14 residues. In nucleotides, the CDR3 is TGCGCCAGCAGCTTAGCGGACGGTAACTACGAGCAGTACTTC. As protein: CASSLADGNYEQYF.

Points on this clonotype: Since a much larger clone is just one base distant, this may be a read error. V gene TRBV2 combines with J gene TRBJ1-2, with D possibly being TRBD1 (6 bases). This CDR3 comprises 13 residues. The germline gives CDR1 SNHLY, CDR2 FYNNEI. DNA of the CDR3: TGTGCCAGCAGTCAGGGGATAGGCTATAGCTACACCTTC. Protein: CASSQGIGYSYTF.

This clonotype was picked up many times. The chain has TRBV7-9 and TRBJ1-6; D is undetermined. The CDR3 is 13 amino acids. In germline, CDR1 is SEHNR, CDR2 FQNEAQ (reference sequence). Trimming removed 2 bases at V and 7 bases at J, with 6 bases between. The CDR3: CASSLSENSPLHF. In DNA form, the CDR3 reads TGTGCCAGCAGCTTAAGTGAGAATTCACCCCTCCACTTT.

This clonotype was detected only a few times. One junction end does not reproduce the germline sequence, and a read error may be involved. The chain employs TRBV14 and TRBJ2-5, with 7 bases matching TRBD2. CDR3 length: 14 amino acids. Looked up from germline, CDR1 is SGHDN and CDR2 is FVKESK. In DNA form, the CDR3 reads TGTGCCAGCAGCCAAGGAGGTCATCCGATGACTAGCAACTTC. Protein sequence: CASSQGGHPMTSNF. The variable domain in full, with the rest retrieved from reference TRBV14 and TRBJ2-5, is EAGVTQFPSHSVIEKGQTVTLRCDPISGHDNLYWYRRVMGKEIKFLLHFVKESKQDESGMPNNRFLAERTGGTYSTLKVQPAELEDSGVYFCASSQGGHPMTSNFGPGTRLLVL.

The count of this clonotype is one. The chain carries TRBV19 and TRBJ1-4, with 7 bases lining up with TRBD1. V lost 4 bases, J lost 5 bases, and 10 bases stayed unmatched. The V gene's germline CDR1 is LNHDA and CDR2 SQIVND (reference sequence). This CDR3 region has 16 residues. DNA for the CDR3: TGTGCCAGTAGTAGTAGAGTGACAGGGCGAAATGAAAAACTGTTTTTT. This codes for CASSSRVTGRNEKLFF.

This clonotype was counted between two and nine times. The rearrangement links TRBV7-9 to TRBJ2-7; 7 bases are shared with TRBD1. This CDR3 is 15 amino acids long. CDR1 and CDR2 (germline): SEHNR, FQNEAQ (reference sequence). With V trimmed by 1 base and J by 0 bases, 3 bases remained unmatched. This CDR3 reads CASSLGQGVSYEQYF. CDR3 coding DNA: TGTGCCAGCAGCTTAGGTCAGGGGGTCTCCTACGAGCAGTACTTC.

This rearrangement joins TRBV15 to TRBJ2-7; D unresolved. The CDR3 is made up of 15 amino acids. The ends were cut back, 0 bases at V and 1 base at J, with 10 bases in the middle. Germline V gene data show CDR1 as LNHNV and CDR2 as YYDKDF (reference sequence). CDR3 residues: CATSREILASYEQYF. CDR3 DNA sequence: TGTGCCACCAGCAGAGAAATACTGGCTTCCTACGAGCAGTACTTC.

This clonotype was recorded many times. This rearrangement joins TRBV2 to TRBJ1-1, with TRBD1 as a possible D gene (6 bases). This CDR3 comprises 14 residues. Germline V gives CDR1 SNHLY, CDR2 FYNNEI. V was trimmed by 7 bases and J by 1 base, leaving 13 bases between them. The CDR3 is CASTEGGTNTEAFF. CDR3 bases: TGTGCCAGCACCGAGGGGGGGACGAACACTGAAGCTTTCTTT.

The rearrangement links TRBV10-3 to TRBJ1-6; the D is unclear. V shed 10 bases and J shed 9 bases, with 25 bases lying between them. The CDR3 spans 16 residues. CDR1 and CDR2 from the germline V gene are ENHRY and SYGVKD. The CDR3 loop reads CASSRASTKRASPLHF. CDR3 DNA: TGTGCCAGCAGCCGCGCGTCGACAAAAAGGGCTTCACCCCTCCACTTT.

This clonotype was found many times. The J gene is TRBJ1-1, the V gene TRBV29-1; D is perhaps TRBD1 (6 bases). The CDR3 totals 14 residues. With 7 bases removed from V and 4 bases from J, the gap between germline ends came to 19 bases. CDR1 and CDR2 from the germline V gene are SQVTM and ANQGSEA. CDR3: CSDKGGRSGTEAFF. Written as DNA, the CDR3 is TGCAGCGACAAAGGGGGTCGGAGCGGCACTGAAGCTTTCTTT.

With respect to this clonotype: A much more abundant neighbour one base away suggests this may be a read error. The chain joins TRBV11-1 to TRBJ1-1; D might be TRBD1 (5 bases). This CDR3 has 13 amino acids. The V end lost 5 bases, the J end lost 8 bases, and 15 bases lay between the germline ends. Germline V CDR1 and CDR2: SGHAT, FQDESV (reference sequence). Written as DNA, the CDR3 is TGTGCCAGCAGCCCAAGGGGCAATCGCGAAGCTTTCTTT. Its translation is CASSPRGNREAFF.